This T cell receptor beta chain stems from a study of control samples from healthy donors and cancer patients. Profiling relied on immunoSEQ multiplex PCR, and the TCRdb table lists in-frame clones only, not all of them. The data hold approximately 150,000 clones, with about nine tenths observed a single time. V was clipped by 5 bases and J by 7 bases; unmatched bases: 10. This CDR3 region has 15 residues. The germline gives CDR1 LGHDT, CDR2 YNNKEL (reference sequence). This clonotype was sampled from a woman between 40 and 50 years old in good health. The sequencing input was blood. The genes are TRBV3-1 (or the pseudogene TRBV3-2) and TRBJ2-1; 8 nucleotides agree with TRBD2. Here the CDR3 DNA reads TGTGCCAGCAGCATACCGGGACTAGGGTTTAATGAGCAGTTCTTC. Translating it yields CASSIPGLGFNEQFF.